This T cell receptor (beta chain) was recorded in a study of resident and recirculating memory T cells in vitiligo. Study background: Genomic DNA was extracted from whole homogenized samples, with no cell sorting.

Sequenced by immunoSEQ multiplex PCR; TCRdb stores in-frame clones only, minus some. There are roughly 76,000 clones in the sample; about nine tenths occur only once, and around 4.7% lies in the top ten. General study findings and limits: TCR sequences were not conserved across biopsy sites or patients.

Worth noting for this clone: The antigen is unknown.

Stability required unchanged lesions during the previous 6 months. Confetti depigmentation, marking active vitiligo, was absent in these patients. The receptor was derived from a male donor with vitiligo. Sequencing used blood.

The DNA for the CDR3 is TGTGCCAGTAGTGCCTGGACAGGGGATGGCAATCAGCCCCAGCATTTT. Translating it yields CASSAWTGDGNQPQHF. The gene calls are TRBV19 and TRBJ1-5, with TRBD1 matching over 9 bases. CDR3 length equals 16 residues. Germline-derived CDR1 and CDR2 are LNHDA and SQIVND (reference sequence). V lost 5 bases and J lost 2; bases outside the gene matches: 7.